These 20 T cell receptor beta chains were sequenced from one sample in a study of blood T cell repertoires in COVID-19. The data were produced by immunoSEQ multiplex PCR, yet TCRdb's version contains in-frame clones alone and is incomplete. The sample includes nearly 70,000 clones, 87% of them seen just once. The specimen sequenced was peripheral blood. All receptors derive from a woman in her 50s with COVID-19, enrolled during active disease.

Here the CDR3 DNA reads TGTGCCAGCAGCTCCCCCTCCGGGACTAGCGGGAGGAATGAGCAGTTCTTC. It codes for CASSSPSGTSGRNEQFF. This chain joins TRBV11-2 and TRBJ2-1; 15 nucleotides agree with TRBD2. J was trimmed by 7 bases and V by 4 bases; bases with no gene match: 8. Germline CDR1 SGHAT, CDR2 FQNNGV. This CDR3 has 17 residues. The variable domain in full, completed from reference TRBV11-2 and TRBJ2-1, reads EAGVAQSPRYKIIEKRQSVAFWCNPISGHATLYWYQQILGQGPKLLIQFQNNGVVDDSQLPKDRFSAERLKGVDSTLKIQPAKLEDSAVYLCASSSPSGTSGRNEQFFGPGTRLTVL.

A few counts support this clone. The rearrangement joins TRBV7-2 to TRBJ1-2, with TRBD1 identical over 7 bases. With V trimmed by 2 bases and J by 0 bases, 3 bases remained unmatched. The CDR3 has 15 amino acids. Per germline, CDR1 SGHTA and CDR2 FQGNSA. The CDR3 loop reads CASSLYGQANYGYTF. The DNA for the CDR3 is TGTGCCAGCAGCTTATATGGACAGGCTAACTATGGCTACACCTTC.

The CDR3 sequence is CASSPPSVGANVLTF. The CDR3 DNA follows: TGTGCCAGCAGCCCCCCCTCGGTTGGGGCCAACGTCCTGACTTTC. This chain links TRBV5-6 with TRBJ2-6; the D is unclear. Trimming removed 4 bases from V and 3 bases from J, with 11 bases in between. This CDR3 is 15 amino acids long. The germline gives CDR1 SGHDT, CDR2 YYEEEE. The entire variable domain, with the rest obtained from reference TRBV5-6 and TRBJ2-6, is as follows: DAGVTQSPTHLIKTRGQQVTLRCSPKSGHDTVSWYQQALGQGPQFIFQYYEEEERQRGNFPDRFSGHQFPNYSSELNVNALLLGDSALYLCASSPPSVGANVLTFGAGSRLTVL.

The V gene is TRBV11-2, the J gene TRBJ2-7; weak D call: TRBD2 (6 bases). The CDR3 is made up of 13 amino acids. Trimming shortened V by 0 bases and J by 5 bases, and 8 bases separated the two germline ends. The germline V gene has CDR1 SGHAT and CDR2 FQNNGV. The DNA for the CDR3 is TGTGCCAGCAGCTTAGATTGGGGGGACGAGCAGTACTTC. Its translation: CASSLDWGDEQYF. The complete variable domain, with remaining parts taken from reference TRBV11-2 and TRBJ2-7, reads EAGVAQSPRYKIIEKRQSVAFWCNPISGHATLYWYQQILGQGPKLLIQFQNNGVVDDSQLPKDRFSAERLKGVDSTLKIQPAKLEDSAVYLCASSLDWGDEQYFGPGTRLTVT.

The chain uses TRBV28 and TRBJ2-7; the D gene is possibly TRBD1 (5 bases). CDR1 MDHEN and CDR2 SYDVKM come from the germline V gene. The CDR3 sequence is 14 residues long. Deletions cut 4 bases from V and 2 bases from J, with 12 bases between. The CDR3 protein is CASSSPDKTYEQYF. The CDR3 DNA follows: TGTGCCAGCAGTTCCCCGGACAAGACCTACGAGCAGTACTTC.

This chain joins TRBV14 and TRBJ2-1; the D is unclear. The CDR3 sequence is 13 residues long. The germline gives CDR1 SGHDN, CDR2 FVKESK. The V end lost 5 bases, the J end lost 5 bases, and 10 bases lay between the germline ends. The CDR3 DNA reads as TGTGCCAGCAGCACCCGACTGCACAATGAGCAGTTCTTC. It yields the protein CASSTRLHNEQFF.

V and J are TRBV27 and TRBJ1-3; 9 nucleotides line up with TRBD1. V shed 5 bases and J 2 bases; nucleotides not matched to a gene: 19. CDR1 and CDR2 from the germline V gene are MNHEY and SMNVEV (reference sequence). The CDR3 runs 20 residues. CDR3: CASSVFPPGTGSIAGNTIYF. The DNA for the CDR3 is TGTGCCAGCAGTGTATTTCCCCCCGGGACAGGGTCGATAGCTGGAAACACCATATATTTT.

CDR3 loop: CASSMPGTSGSEVETQYF. The CDR3 DNA follows: TGTGCCAGCAGTATGCCCGGGACTAGCGGGAGTGAGGTGGAGACCCAGTACTTC. The chain couples TRBV27 to TRBJ2-5; 14 bases are a match to TRBD2. The length of the CDR3 is 18 residues. V was clipped by 5 bases and J by 5 bases; unmatched bases: 13. CDR1 is MNHEY and CDR2 is SMNVEV in the germline V gene (reference sequence).

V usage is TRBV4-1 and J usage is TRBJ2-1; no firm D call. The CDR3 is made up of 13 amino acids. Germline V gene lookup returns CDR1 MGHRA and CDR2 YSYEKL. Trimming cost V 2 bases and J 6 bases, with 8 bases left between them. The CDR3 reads CASSQTSGNEQFF. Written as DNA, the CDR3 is TGCGCCAGCAGCCAAACTTCGGGCAATGAGCAGTTCTTC.

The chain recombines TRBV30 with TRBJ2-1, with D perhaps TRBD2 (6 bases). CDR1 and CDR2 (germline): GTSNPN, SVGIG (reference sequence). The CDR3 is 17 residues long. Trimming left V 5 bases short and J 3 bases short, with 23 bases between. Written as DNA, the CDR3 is TGTGCCTGGGAAAGTTCGGGGGTAGCGCGGCTCTACAATGAGCAGTTCTTC. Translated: CAWESSGVARLYNEQFF.

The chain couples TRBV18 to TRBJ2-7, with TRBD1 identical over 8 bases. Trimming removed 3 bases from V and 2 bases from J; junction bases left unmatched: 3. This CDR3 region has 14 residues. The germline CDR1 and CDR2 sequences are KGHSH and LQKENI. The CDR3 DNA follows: TGTGCCAGCTCACCGGACAGGGCGACCTACGAGCAGTACTTC. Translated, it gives CASSPDRATYEQYF. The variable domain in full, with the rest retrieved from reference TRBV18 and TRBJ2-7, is NAGVMQNPRHLVRRRGQEARLRCSPMKGHSHVYWYRQLPEEGLKFMVYLQKENIIDESGMPKERFSAEFPKEGPSILRIQQVVRGDSAAYFCASSPDRATYEQYFGPGTRLTVT.

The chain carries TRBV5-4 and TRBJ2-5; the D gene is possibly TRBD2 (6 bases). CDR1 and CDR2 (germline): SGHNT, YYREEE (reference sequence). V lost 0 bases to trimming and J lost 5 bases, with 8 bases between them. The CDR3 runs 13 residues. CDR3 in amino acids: CASSLEGRETQYF. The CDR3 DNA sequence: TGTGCCAGCAGCTTGGAAGGGAGGGAGACCCAGTACTTC.

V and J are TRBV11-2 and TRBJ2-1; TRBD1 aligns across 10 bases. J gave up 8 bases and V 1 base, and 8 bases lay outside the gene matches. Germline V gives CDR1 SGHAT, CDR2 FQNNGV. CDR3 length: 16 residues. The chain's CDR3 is CASSLVGTGVRYEQFF. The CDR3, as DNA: TGTGCCAGCAGCTTAGTTGGGACAGGGGTACGGTATGAGCAGTTCTTC.

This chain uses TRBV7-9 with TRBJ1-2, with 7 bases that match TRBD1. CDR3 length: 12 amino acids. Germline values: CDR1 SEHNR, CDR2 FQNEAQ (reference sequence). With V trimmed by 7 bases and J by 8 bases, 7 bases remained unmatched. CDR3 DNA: TGTGCCAGCACACGACAGGGAGGCGGCTACACCTTC. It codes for CASTRQGGGYTF.

The CDR3 DNA sequence: TGTGCCAGTCGTCCCTCCTACAGGGTTGGAAACACCATATATTTT. Amino acid sequence: CASRPSYRVGNTIYF. This chain uses TRBV28 with TRBJ1-3; D is perhaps TRBD1 (6 bases). This CDR3 contains 15 residues. Trimming removed 9 bases at V and 3 bases at J, with 18 bases between. CDR1 and CDR2 from the germline V gene are MDHEN and SYDVKM.

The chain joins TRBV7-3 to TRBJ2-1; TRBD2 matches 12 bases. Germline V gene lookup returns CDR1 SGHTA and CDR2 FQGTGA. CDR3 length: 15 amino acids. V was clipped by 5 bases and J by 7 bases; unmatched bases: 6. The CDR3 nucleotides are TGTGCCAGCAGCACCGGACTAGCGGGAAGAAATGAGCAGTTCTTC. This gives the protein CASSTGLAGRNEQFF.

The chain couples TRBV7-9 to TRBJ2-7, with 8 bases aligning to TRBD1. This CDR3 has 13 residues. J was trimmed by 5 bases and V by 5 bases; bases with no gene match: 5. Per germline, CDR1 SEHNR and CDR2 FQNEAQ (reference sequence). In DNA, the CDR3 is TGTGCCAGCAGCCGAGGACAGGGCAACGAGCAGTACTTC. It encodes CASSRGQGNEQYF.

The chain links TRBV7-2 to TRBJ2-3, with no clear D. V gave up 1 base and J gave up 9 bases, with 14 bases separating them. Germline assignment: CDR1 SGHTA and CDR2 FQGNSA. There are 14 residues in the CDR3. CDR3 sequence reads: CASSLVPPVATQYF. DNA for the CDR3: TGTGCCAGCAGCTTAGTCCCCCCCGTGGCCACGCAGTATTTT.

For the CDR3, the DNA is TGTGCCAGCAGCTACGACAGATTACTCACCGGGGAGCTGTTTTTT. This translates into CASSYDRLLTGELFF. The J gene is TRBJ2-2, the V gene TRBV5-6, with D tentatively TRBD1 (5 bases). The CDR3 totals 15 residues. Trimming removed 3 bases at V and 4 bases at J, with 13 bases between. Germline CDR1 SGHDT, CDR2 YYEEEE.

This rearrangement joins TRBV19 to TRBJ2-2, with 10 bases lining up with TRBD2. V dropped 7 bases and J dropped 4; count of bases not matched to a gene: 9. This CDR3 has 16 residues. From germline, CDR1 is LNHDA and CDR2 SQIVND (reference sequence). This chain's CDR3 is CASNLLAGVSTGELFF. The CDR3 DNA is TGTGCCAGTAACCTTCTAGCGGGAGTATCCACCGGGGAGCTGTTTTTT.